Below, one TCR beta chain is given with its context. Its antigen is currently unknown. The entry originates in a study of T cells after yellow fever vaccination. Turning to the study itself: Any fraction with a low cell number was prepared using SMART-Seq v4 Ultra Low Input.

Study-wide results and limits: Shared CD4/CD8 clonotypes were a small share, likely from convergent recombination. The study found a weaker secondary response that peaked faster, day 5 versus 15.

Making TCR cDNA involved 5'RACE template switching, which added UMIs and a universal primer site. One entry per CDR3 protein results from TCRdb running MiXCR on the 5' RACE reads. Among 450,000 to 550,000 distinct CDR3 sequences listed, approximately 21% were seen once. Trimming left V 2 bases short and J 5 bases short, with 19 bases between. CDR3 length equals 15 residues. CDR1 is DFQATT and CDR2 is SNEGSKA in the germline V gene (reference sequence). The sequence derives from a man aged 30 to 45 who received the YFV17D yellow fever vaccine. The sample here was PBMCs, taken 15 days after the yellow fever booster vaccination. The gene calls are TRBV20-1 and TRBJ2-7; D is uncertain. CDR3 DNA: TGCAGTGCTAGACTGCTAACTGGGTTGGGCCACGAGCAGTACTTC. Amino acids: CSARLLTGLGHEQYF.